Detailed here is one T cell receptor (beta chain). Its antigen remains unknown. The protocol was immunoSEQ multiplex PCR, while the TCRdb copy is restricted to in-frame clones and leaves out a portion. The table lists fewer than 40,000 clones, less than 90% of them singletons. The J segment lost 2 bases and the V segment lost 6 bases, leaving 4 bases of the junction unmatched. This CDR3 region has 14 residues. The germline CDR1 and CDR2 sequences are MDHEN and SYDVKM. This entry comes from a study of OX40 agonist ivuxolimab in advanced cancers. The wider study: At 82.7% male, the cohort had a mean age of approximately 60 years, ranging from roughly 20 to 79.

Findings of the study overall: Among the lowest levels of clonal expansion were found in partial responders at 0.1-3.0 mg/kg.

V is TRBV28 and J is TRBJ2-7; 10 nucleotides align to TRBD1. This sequence originates from an adult with an advanced solid tumor such as melanoma, head and neck, liver or kidney cancer. The source was CD4+ or CD8+ T cells sorted from blood, collected in a trial of the OX40 agonist ivuxolimab. The CDR3: CASRTGTGAYEQYF. CDR3 coding DNA: TGTGCCAGCAGAACCGGGACAGGGGCCTACGAGCAGTACTTC.